This TCR beta chain appears in the sequencing data of a study of Graves' ophthalmopathy and Graves' hyperthyroidism. Whole-study findings and limits: The model predicted progression of ophthalmopathy with a sensitivity of roughly 66%, and its specificity was about 76%.

Losses at the gene ends were 0 bases for V and 3 bases for J; bases not matched to a gene: 6. The CDR3 consists of 17 residues. From germline, CDR1 is SGHRS and CDR2 YFSETQ. This clonotype was counted at least ten times. The target antigen is unknown. Amplified TCR beta CDR3 regions were obtained using RNA transcripts as template. RT-PCR in the first round used HTBI primers; a second-round multiplex PCR followed. In TCRdb, the multiplex PCR reads were re-called with MiXCR into one record per CDR3 protein. The repertoire holds over a million distinct CDR3 sequences, less than 45% seen once, with 11% in the top ten. The hyperthyroidism patients, aged 18 to 65, had been newly diagnosed, with under 2 months' duration.

This sequence originates from an adult man with Graves' hyperthyroidism. The chain recombines TRBV5-1 with TRBJ2-6; 7 nucleotides agree with TRBD2. The sample was peripheral blood or thyroid tissue (not recorded which). CDR3 bases: TGCGCCAGCAGCTTGGGCGGGGGAGTTGGTGGGGCCAACGTCCTGACTTTC. As protein: CASSLGGGVGGANVLTF.